The following is a TCR beta chain sequence with its context. Its antigen is still unknown. The data were taken from a study of response to subunit inactivated influenza vaccine. The study's findings and limits: The authors suggested that few new T cells are recruited per seasonal influenza vaccination.

TCRdb used MiXCR to reprocess the RT-PCR reads, holding one entry per CDR3 protein. This sample has under 800,000 distinct CDR3 sequences; 11% to 15% occur once, and the top ten carry 5.5% to 7%. The CDR3 totals 15 residues. Trimming took off 4 bases at V and 3 bases at J, with 17 bases between the two ends. Germline V CDR1 and CDR2: SGHNT, YYREEE (reference sequence). The sequence was collected from a man aged 50 or older who received an inactivated influenza vaccine. This chain joins TRBV5-4 and TRBJ2-7; a possible D gene is TRBD1 (6 bases). This sample comprised PBMCs from blood, obtained approximately 15 days before vaccination. CDR3 nucleotides: TGTGCCAGCAGCGGACTCCGGGACATTGGCTACGAGCAGTACTTC. Amino acids: CASSGLRDIGYEQYF.